This T cell receptor beta chain comes out of a study of cytotoxic CD8 clonotypes in ibrutinib-treated CLL. Findings and limits, study-wide: On treatment, the uncommon public clonotypes contracted or remained stable.

Trimming removed 0 bases at V and 6 bases at J, with 9 bases between. In germline, CDR1 is LGHNA, CDR2 YNFKEQ. This CDR3 region has 14 residues. This table comes from immunoSEQ multiplex PCR, and its TCRdb copy is limited to in-frame clones, with some not included. The table records roughly 51,000 clones, roughly 50% of them present only once. In regard to this clone: Its matching antigen is unknown.

The chain joins TRBV4-2 to TRBJ1-5; D may be TRBD1 (5 bases). The TCR originated in a human donor with chronic lymphocytic leukemia. The input for sequencing was PBMCs, taken after 12 months of ibrutinib treatment. The CDR3 protein is CASSQDRVSQPQHF. DNA of the CDR3: TGTGCCAGCAGCCAAGACAGGGTGAGTCAGCCCCAGCATTTT.